This TCR beta chain was sequenced for a study of CD8+ T cells in alopecia areata. About the research overall: Each day, treated patients took oral tofacitinib twice, at 5 to 10 mg per dose.

Sequencing templates came from extracted RNA that was reverse transcribed into cDNA. Produced via immunoSEQ multiplex PCR; TCRdb's table is partial and in-frame only. The table has some 150,000 clones, around 82% seen once. Noted treatment: oral pan-JAK inhibitor, 5-10 mg twice daily. The TCR originated in a human donor with alopecia areata. The sample consisted of CD8+ T cells sorted from blood, taken at week 4, from a patient treated with tofacitinib.

CDR3 loop: CSVEVNTEAFF. Written as DNA, the CDR3 is TGCAGCGTTGAAGTAAACACTGAAGCTTTCTTT. V is TRBV29-1 and J is TRBJ1-1, with D unclear. V dropped 1 base and J dropped 2 bases, with 2 bases sitting between them. In germline, CDR1 is SQVTM, CDR2 ANQGSEA. CDR3 length: 11 residues.